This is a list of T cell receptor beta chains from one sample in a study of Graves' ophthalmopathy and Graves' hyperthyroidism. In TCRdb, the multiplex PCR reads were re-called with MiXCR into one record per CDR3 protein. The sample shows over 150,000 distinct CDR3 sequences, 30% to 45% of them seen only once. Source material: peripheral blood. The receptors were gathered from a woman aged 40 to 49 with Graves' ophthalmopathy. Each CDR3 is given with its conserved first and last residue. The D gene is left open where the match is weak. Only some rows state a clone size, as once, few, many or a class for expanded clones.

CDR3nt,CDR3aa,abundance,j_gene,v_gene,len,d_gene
TGTGCCAGCAGCCCGGGGACAGAGTACGAGCAGTACTTC,CASSPGTEYEQYF,many,TRBJ2-7,TRBV7-2,13,TRBD1
TGTGCCAGCAGCTTAGAGCTGGGAAAGAACACTGAAGCTTTCTTT,CASSLELGKNTEAFF,.,TRBJ1-1,TRBV7-2,15,.
TGCGCCAGCAGCCAAGTAGGTAGCCCCTCTGAGACCCAGTACTTC,CASSQVGSPSETQYF,many,TRBJ2-5,TRBV4-1,15,.
TGTGCCAGCAGTTCCCTAAAGAGCAATCAGCCCCAGCATTTT,CASSSLKSNQPQHF,many,TRBJ1-5,TRBV27,14,.
TGTGCCAGCAGTTTGGAGAGCACATGGAATTCACCCCTCCACTTT,CASSLESTWNSPLHF,many,TRBJ1-6,TRBV28,15,.
TGTGCCAGCAGTGGACAGACCATCTCCTACGAGCAGTACTTC,CASSGQTISYEQYF,many,TRBJ2-7,TRBV6-2/TRBV6-3,14,.
TGTGCCACTACCCGGCAGGGGGGATACGAGCAGTACTTC,CATTRQGGYEQYF,many,TRBJ2-7,TRBV10-3,13,.
TGTGCCAGTAGTTTGAAAGCTTATAGCAATCAGCCCCAGCATTTT,CASSLKAYSNQPQHF,many,TRBJ1-5,TRBV19,15,.
TGCAGCGCAATAAGCGACAGCTACGAGCAGTACTTC,CSAISDSYEQYF,many,TRBJ2-7,TRBV29-1,12,.
TGTGCCAGCAGTTTAGATGACAGGGGGCTGCAGCCCCAGCATTTT,CASSLDDRGLQPQHF,many,TRBJ1-5,TRBV28,15,TRBD1
TGTGCCAGTAGTGACGGGGGCAGGCAGTACTTC,CASSDGGRQYF,many,TRBJ2-7,TRBV19,11,.
TGTGCCAGCAGTGCCGCAGGCTATTCACAAGAGACCCAGTACTTC,CASSAAGYSQETQYF,.,TRBJ2-5,TRBV6-1,15,.
TGTGCCAGCAGCCATAGTGCGGGGGCCGGGGAGCTGTTTTTT,CASSHSAGAGELFF,many,TRBJ2-2,TRBV3-1,14,TRBD2
TGTGCCAGCAGCAGCACCGGGACAGGGATCGGCGGCTACACCTTC,CASSSTGTGIGGYTF,many,TRBJ1-2,TRBV5-5,15,TRBD1
TGTGCCAGCAGTGAAACAGGGACAGTCGACGAGCAGTACTTC,CASSETGTVDEQYF,once,TRBJ2-7,TRBV6-1,14,TRBD1
TGTGCCAGCAGCCCGCTCCCAGTCAAAGAGACCCAGTACTTC,CASSPLPVKETQYF,.,TRBJ2-5,TRBV14,14,.
TGTGCCAGCAGCTTACGCGGGAGCAACACCGGGGAGCTGTTTTTT,CASSLRGSNTGELFF,.,TRBJ2-2,TRBV7-2,15,TRBD2
TGTGCCAGCAGCTTAAGTCTGCTCGTCCAAGAGACCCAGTACTTC,CASSLSLLVQETQYF,many,TRBJ2-5,TRBV7-2,15,.
TGCGCCAGCAGCCCCACCCTACTAGTACGAGAGACCCAGTACTTC,CASSPTLLVRETQYF,many,TRBJ2-5,TRBV5-1,15,.
TGTGCCAGCAGCCCCTGGGGGGGGGAGGTCACAGATACGCAGTATTTT,CASSPWGGEVTDTQYF,many,TRBJ2-3,TRBV6-2/TRBV6-3,16,TRBD2